The present entry profiles one T cell receptor (beta chain) with its context. The target antigen is unknown. One end of the junction does not line up with germline, which may come from a read error. This entry comes from a study of tumor-infiltrating lymphocytes in primary liver carcinoma. About the study: There were roughly 3.65 to 7.13 million productive TCRbeta reads per sample, a yield similar across tissue types. Study-wide results and caveats: The study found a significantly higher top-250-clone fraction in tumors than in blood (p = 0.039).

Each 20-30 mg portion of unsorted bulk tissue served as the source for co-extraction of RNA and DNA. The authors made TCR beta cDNA from 500 to 600 ng total RNA with a constant-region primer. Slightly modified ARM-PCR served as the procedure for the TCR beta libraries. These libraries came from three rounds of nested multiplex PCR. The study ran its first two PCR rounds for approximately 10 cycles each, using TRBV1-TRBV30 forward primers and a C-beta reverse primer. TCRdb called the multiplex PCR reads again in MiXCR, with one record for every CDR3 protein. The table has some 100,000 distinct CDR3 sequences, more than 65% seen once. The CDR3 totals 15 residues. Germline lookup yields CDR1 SGHNT and CDR2 YENEEA.

The specimen was liver tumor tissue from sampling region 2. Subset specified: tumor region T2, inferior pole. The chain has TRBV11-3 and TRBJ2-7; 11 positions match TRBD1. This sequence was found in a woman in her fifties or sixties with primary liver carcinoma and hepatitis B virus infection. In DNA, the CDR3 is TGTGCCAGCAGCTTATGGACAGGGGGCTCCCTCAAGCAATACTTC. Its translation: CASSLWTGGSLKQYF.